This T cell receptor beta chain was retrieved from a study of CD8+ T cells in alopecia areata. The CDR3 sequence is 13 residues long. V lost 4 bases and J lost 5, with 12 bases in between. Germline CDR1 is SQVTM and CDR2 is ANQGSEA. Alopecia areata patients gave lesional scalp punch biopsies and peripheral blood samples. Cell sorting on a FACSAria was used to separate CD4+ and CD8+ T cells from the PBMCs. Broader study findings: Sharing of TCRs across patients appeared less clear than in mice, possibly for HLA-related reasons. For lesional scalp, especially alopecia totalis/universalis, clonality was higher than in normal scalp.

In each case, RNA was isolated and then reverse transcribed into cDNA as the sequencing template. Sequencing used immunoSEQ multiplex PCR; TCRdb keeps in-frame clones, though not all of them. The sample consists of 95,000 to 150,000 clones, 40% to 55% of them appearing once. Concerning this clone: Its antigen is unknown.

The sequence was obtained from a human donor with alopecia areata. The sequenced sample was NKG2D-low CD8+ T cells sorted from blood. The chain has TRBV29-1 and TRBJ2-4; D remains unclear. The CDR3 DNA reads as TGCAGCGTTGTCATAGGGAATCAAAACATTCAGTACTTC. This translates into CSVVIGNQNIQYF.